Presented here are 21 T cell receptor beta chains from one specimen sequenced in a study of T cell responses to AZD1222 COVID-19 vaccine. Profiling relied on immunoSEQ multiplex PCR, and the TCRdb table lists in-frame clones only, not all of them. Counted here are about 120,000 clones, roughly 90% occurring once; the ten biggest clones make up 13% to 15%. This specimen consisted of peripheral blood, obtained on day 0 of AZD1222 vaccination. The receptor set was obtained from an adult in good health.

The rearrangement links TRBV4-3 to TRBJ2-2, with D unclear. The CDR3 length is 15 residues. V was cut by 2 bases and J by 6 bases, with 13 bases left in between. Per the germline V gene, CDR1 is LGHNA and CDR2 is YSLEER. The CDR3 bases are TGCGCCAGCAGCCAACTTGCCCCGCTCGCCGGGGAGCTGTTTTTT. Protein: CASSQLAPLAGELFF.

V usage is TRBV13 and J usage is TRBJ1-1; a weak D match, TRBD1 (6 bases). The V gene lost 4 bases and the J gene lost 3 bases, with 12 bases spanning the gap. CDR3 size: 14 residues. Germline CDR1 and CDR2: PRHDT and FYEKMQ (reference sequence). The CDR3 nucleotides read TGTGCCAGCAGCTCACAGGGTGTGCACACTGAAGCTTTCTTT. It yields the protein CASSSQGVHTEAFF.

CDR3 sequence reads: CASSSTQGTRVGEQYF. CDR3 bases: TGTGCCAGCAGCTCCACTCAAGGGACTAGAGTCGGTGAGCAGTACTTC. The chain has TRBV7-9 and TRBJ2-7; TRBD2 matches 8 bases. The CDR3 totals 16 residues. Germline V gives CDR1 SEHNR, CDR2 FQNEAQ (reference sequence). Trimming took 4 bases from V and 7 from J; bases not matched to a gene: 15.

The V and J genes are TRBV7-2 and TRBJ1-5; TRBD1 matches at 7 bases. The CDR3 totals 15 residues. V dropped 5 bases and J dropped 4; count of bases not matched to a gene: 8. Germline V gene data show CDR1 as SGHTA and CDR2 as FQGNSA. CDR3 sequence (DNA): TGTGCCAGCAGCGTCTACAGGGGTGGAAATCAGCCCCAGCATTTT. Translation gives CASSVYRGGNQPQHF.

This chain links TRBV3-1 (or the pseudogene TRBV3-2) with TRBJ1-5, with TRBD1 matching 7 bases. This CDR3 has 14 residues. V was pared by 4 bases and J by 4 bases, with 4 bases of the junction left unmatched. CDR1 and CDR2 from the germline V gene are LGHDT and YNNKEL (reference sequence). The chain's CDR3 is CASSRGQANQPQHF. CDR3 DNA: TGTGCCAGCAGCCGCGGACAGGCTAATCAGCCCCAGCATTTT.

This rearrangement joins TRBV19 to TRBJ1-2; 8 positions match TRBD1. Looked up from germline, CDR1 is LNHDA and CDR2 is SQIVND (reference sequence). CDR3 length equals 16 residues. Unmatched junction bases numbered 18, after V lost 9 bases and J lost 6 bases. As DNA, the CDR3 is TGTGCCAGATCACGCCTTTTGAAGGACAGGGACCATGGCTACACCTTC. It is translated as CARSRLLKDRDHGYTF.

V usage is TRBV19 and J usage is TRBJ1-2; D not resolved. Germline V gives CDR1 LNHDA, CDR2 SQIVND (reference sequence). The germline V and J ends were trimmed by 7 bases and 4 bases, with 13 bases remaining between them. The CDR3 runs to 13 residues. The CDR3 coding sequence is TGTGCCAGTACGACTGGGTCTGGCTATGGCTACACCTTC. Its translation: CASTTGSGYGYTF. Using reference TRBV19 and TRBJ1-2 for the parts outside the CDR3, the full variable domain is DGGITQSPKYLFRKEGQNVTLSCEQNLNHDAMYWYRQDPGQGLRLIYYSQIVNDFQKGDIAEGYSVSREKKESFPLTVTSAQKNPTAFYLCASTTGSGYGYTFGSGTRLTVV.

The rearrangement joins TRBV7-9 to TRBJ1-2; the D is unclear. The CDR3 has 18 amino acids. Looked up from germline, CDR1 is SEHNR and CDR2 is FQNEAQ (reference sequence). Between the trimmed V and J ends, which lost 4 bases and 1 base, there was a span of 22 bases. CDR3 nucleotides: TGTGCCAGCAGCTCGAGCCCAACCCGCGGGAGAATTAACTATGGCTACACCTTC. It is translated as CASSSSPTRGRINYGYTF.

The chain uses TRBV19 and TRBJ2-3; TRBD2 matches 7 bases. V shed 3 bases and J 4 bases; nucleotides not matched to a gene: 10. This CDR3 contains 16 residues. CDR1 is LNHDA, CDR2 SQIVND, per germline (reference sequence). CDR3 amino acids: CASSMASSGGSDTQYF. The CDR3 DNA sequence: TGTGCCAGTAGTATGGCGTCTAGCGGTGGTTCAGATACGCAGTATTTT.

This clone counts as medium-sized. This chain links TRBV7-2 with TRBJ2-7; D is unclear. V was shortened by 0 bases and J by 1 base, with 7 bases between the two germline ends. The CDR3 runs 14 residues. CDR1 and CDR2 (germline): SGHTA, FQGNSA. The CDR3 nucleotides read TGTGCCAGCAGCTTAGCCATGGGATCCTACGAGCAGTACTTC. Protein sequence: CASSLAMGSYEQYF.

The chain is built from TRBV7-2 and TRBJ1-1; 7 nucleotides agree with TRBD1. The CDR3 has 13 amino acids. From germline, CDR1 is SGHTA and CDR2 FQGNSA. V was clipped by 4 bases and J by 9 bases; unmatched bases: 8. The CDR3 DNA reads as TGTGCCAGCAGCTCCAGTAGGGACAGTCAAGCTTTCTTT. Its translation: CASSSSRDSQAFF.

The CDR3 protein is CASSMAGGDNQPQHF. The CDR3, as DNA: TGTGCCAGCAGCATGGCGGGCGGAGACAATCAGCCCCAGCATTTT. The V gene is TRBV21-1, the J gene TRBJ1-5. TRBV21-1 represents a pseudogene. This CDR3 spans 15 amino acids.

This clone showed up just once. This chain joins TRBV28 and TRBJ1-2, with D possibly TRBD1 on 6 matching bases. The CDR3 runs 14 residues. Germline CDR1 and CDR2: MDHEN and SYDVKM. Trimming cost V 8 bases and J 2 bases, with 15 bases left between them. The CDR3 reads CASVQGRRNYGYTF. The CDR3 region has the DNA TGTGCCAGCGTACAGGGTCGGAGGAACTATGGCTACACCTTC.

The chain uses TRBV7-2 and TRBJ1-5; D gene ambiguous. The CDR3 is 15 residues long. Germline assignment: CDR1 SGHTA and CDR2 FQGNSA. Between the trimmed V and J ends, which lost 6 bases and 4 bases, there was a span of 16 bases. The DNA for the CDR3 is TGTGCCAGCAGTCAGACCGGAAGTCTAAATCAGCCCCAGCATTTT. The encoded protein is CASSQTGSLNQPQHF.

The chain links TRBV28 to TRBJ1-6; TRBD1 is a possible D gene (5 bases). The V gene's germline CDR1 is MDHEN and CDR2 SYDVKM. The V gene lost 5 bases and the J gene lost 7 bases, with 15 bases spanning the gap. The CDR3 runs to 15 residues. CDR3 DNA sequence: TGTGCCAGCAGTGTGAGGCAGGGTACGAATTCACCCCTCCACTTT. Its translation is CASSVRQGTNSPLHF.

This clone showed up just once. The rearrangement uses TRBV6-2 or TRBV6-3 and TRBJ2-2; 9 positions match TRBD1. CDR1 and CDR2 (germline): MNHEY, SVGEGT. The CDR3 is 16 amino acids. The J segment lost 1 base and the V segment lost 6 bases, leaving 6 bases of the junction unmatched. The CDR3 is CASSQGQGMNTGELFF. For the CDR3, the DNA is TGTGCCAGCAGCCAAGGACAGGGGATGAACACCGGGGAGCTGTTTTTT.

The gene calls are TRBV6-5 and TRBJ2-7, with 9 bases aligning to TRBD1. Germline V gives CDR1 MNHEY, CDR2 SVGAGI. The CDR3 totals 12 residues. V lost 7 bases and J lost 7; bases outside the gene matches: 5. Here the CDR3 reads CASKTGGGEQYF. CDR3 coding DNA: TGTGCCAGCAAAACAGGGGGCGGGGAGCAGTACTTC.

The CDR3 loop reads CASSALTGEANYGYTF. CDR3 DNA: TGTGCCAGCAGCGCACTGACAGGGGAAGCAAACTATGGCTACACCTTC. The chain has TRBV14 and TRBJ1-2; the match to TRBD1 covers 8 bases. CDR1 and CDR2 from the germline V gene are SGHDN and FVKESK. The CDR3 has 16 residues. The V and J ends lost 5 bases and 2 bases, in that order; junction bases with no gene match: 10. The variable domain in full, with the rest retrieved from reference TRBV14 and TRBJ1-2, is EAGVTQFPSHSVIEKGQTVTLRCDPISGHDNLYWYRRVMGKEIKFLLHFVKESKQDESGMPNNRFLAERTGGTYSTLKVQPAELEDSGVYFCASSALTGEANYGYTFGSGTRLTVV.

The chain uses TRBV15 and TRBJ1-1; the match to TRBD1 covers 8 bases. Germline values: CDR1 LNHNV, CDR2 YYDKDF (reference sequence). With V trimmed by 1 base and J by 6 bases, 10 bases remained unmatched. The CDR3 totals 16 residues. CDR3 region: CATSRGTGGVGAEAFF. The CDR3 DNA reads TGTGCCACCAGCAGAGGAACAGGGGGAGTAGGCGCTGAAGCTTTCTTT.

The gene calls are TRBV18 and TRBJ1-4; the D is unclear. Germline values: CDR1 KGHSH, CDR2 LQKENI. CDR3 length equals 15 residues. V lost 3 bases, J lost 6 bases, and 14 bases lay in between. The CDR3 loop reads CASSPMRGGDEKLFF. For the CDR3, the DNA is TGTGCCAGCTCACCCATGCGGGGTGGGGATGAAAAACTGTTTTTT.

V usage is TRBV27 and J usage is TRBJ1-4, with D unresolved. V was clipped by 2 bases and J by 7 bases, with 14 bases between them. The CDR3 is 15 amino acids. Germline V gene sequence: CDR1 MNHEY, CDR2 SMNVEV (reference sequence). The CDR3 DNA follows: TGTGCCAGCAGTTTAAGCGGCCAAATGGCTGAAAAACTGTTTTTT. It translates to CASSLSGQMAEKLFF.